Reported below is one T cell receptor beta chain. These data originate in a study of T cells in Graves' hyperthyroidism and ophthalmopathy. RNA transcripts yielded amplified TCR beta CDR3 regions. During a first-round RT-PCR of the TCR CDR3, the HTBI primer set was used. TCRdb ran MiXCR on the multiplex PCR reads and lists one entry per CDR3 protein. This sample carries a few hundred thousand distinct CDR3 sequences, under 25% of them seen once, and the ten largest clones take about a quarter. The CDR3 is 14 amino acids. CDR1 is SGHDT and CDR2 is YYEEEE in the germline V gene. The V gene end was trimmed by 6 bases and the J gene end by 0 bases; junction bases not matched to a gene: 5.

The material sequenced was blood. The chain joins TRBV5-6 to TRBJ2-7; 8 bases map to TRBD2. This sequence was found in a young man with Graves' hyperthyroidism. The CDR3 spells CASTVLAASYEQYF. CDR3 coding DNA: TGTGCCAGCACGGTACTAGCGGCCTCCTACGAGCAGTACTTC.